This T cell receptor beta chain is from a study of beta chain features in type 1 diabetes. Study findings and constraints: All four CD4+ subsets from Type 1 diabetes patients carried moderately but significantly shorter TCRB CDR3s.

This clone was seen a handful of times. The antigen is unknown. The J segment lost 1 base and the V segment lost 3 bases, leaving 8 bases of the junction unmatched. CDR1 is SGDLS and CDR2 is YYNGEE in the germline V gene. There are 18 residues in the CDR3. The investigators reverse transcribed all of the isolated RNA, so they sequenced expressed TCRB transcripts. Clones were read by immunoSEQ multiplex PCR, and TCRdb kept only the in-frame ones, dropping some. The top ten clones hold more than 0.1% of a sample with 600,000 to 700,000 clones, around an eighth of them seen once. Specimen: naive CD4+ T cells from blood. This chain uses TRBV9 with TRBJ1-6; 9 positions agree with TRBD1. This sequence originates from a man aged 25 to 40 with type 1 diabetes. The CDR3 protein is CASSDRQGEESYNSPLHF. The CDR3 nucleotides read TGTGCCAGCAGCGACCGACAGGGGGAAGAGTCCTATAATTCACCCCTCCACTTT.